The rows below give T cell receptor beta chains drawn from one sample of a study of identical twins. In TCRdb, the 5' RACE reads were re-called with MiXCR into one record per CDR3 protein. The repertoire consists of 270,000 or so distinct CDR3 sequences, with approximately 8.3% occurring once and the leading ten covering 3%. Separately, the same data were catalogued under a study of yellow fever vaccine responses in identical twins.

Material for sequencing was CD8+ T cells sorted from blood. Every receptor here comes from a woman in her late teens or twenties in good health. CDR3s include the opening cysteine and the closing phenylalanine or tryptophan. D genes are given only for firm matches. Clone size, where shown, is once, few, many, or a class for clones that have expanded.

clone size	V gene	D gene	J gene	CDR3 protein	CDR3 DNA
few	TRBV5-5	NA	TRBJ2-7	CASSAYREQYF	TGTGCCAGCAGCGCCTATCGCGAGCAGTACTTC
NA	TRBV27	NA	TRBJ2-1	CASSSFIGLTYNEQFF	TGTGCCAGCAGTTCATTCATAGGCCTGACCTACAATGAGCAGTTCTTC
many	TRBV20-1	TRBD1	TRBJ2-7	CSARAGQGFYEQYF	TGCAGTGCTAGAGCTGGACAGGGATTCTACGAGCAGTACTTC
NA	TRBV4-3	TRBD2	TRBJ2-7	CASSQDRASGSGEQYF	TGCGCCAGCAGCCAAGATAGGGCTAGCGGGAGTGGAGAGCAGTACTTC
many	TRBV24-1	TRBD1	TRBJ2-5	CATSDRWTGQETQYF	TGTGCCACCAGTGATCGGTGGACAGGGCAAGAGACCCAGTACTTC
NA	TRBV9	TRBD2	TRBJ2-7	CASSVAPTGGLVPYEQYF	TGTGCCAGCAGCGTAGCCCCTACAGGCGGACTAGTACCCTACGAGCAGTACTTC
NA	TRBV11-2	TRBD2	TRBJ2-2	CASSLVPSGPGKTGELFF	TGTGCCAGCAGCTTAGTTCCTAGCGGCCCGGGGAAAACCGGGGAGCTGTTTTTT
NA	TRBV19	NA	TRBJ2-1	CASSPADRTNEQFF	TGTGCCAGTAGTCCCGCTGACAGGACCAATGAGCAGTTCTTC
few	TRBV27	TRBD1	TRBJ2-2	CASSLDTGTENTGELFF	TGTGCCAGCAGTTTAGACACCGGGACAGAGAACACCGGGGAGCTGTTTTTT
few	TRBV11-3	TRBD1	TRBJ2-4	CASTLGQVFKNIQYF	TGTGCCAGCACCTTGGGACAGGTTTTCAAAAACATTCAGTACTTC
few	TRBV29-1	NA	TRBJ1-5	CSVETGSNQPQHF	TGCAGCGTTGAGACAGGTAGCAATCAGCCCCAGCATTTT
NA	TRBV29-1	NA	TRBJ2-5	CSVVKTANFNQETQYF	TGCAGCGTTGTAAAGACAGCCAACTTCAATCAAGAGACCCAGTACTTC
few	TRBV4-2	TRBD2	TRBJ2-7	CASMTSGSYEQYF	TGTGCCAGCATGACTAGCGGGAGTTACGAGCAGTACTTC
many	TRBV4-1	TRBD2	TRBJ2-7	CASSQDLSGSLYEQYF	TGCGCCAGCAGCCAAGATCTGAGCGGGAGTTTATACGAGCAGTACTTC
few	TRBV27	NA	TRBJ2-1	CASSLSGGGNEQFF	TGTGCCAGCAGTTTATCGGGGGGTGGCAATGAGCAGTTCTTC
few	TRBV11-1	NA	TRBJ2-3	CASSLDPGRMKGPDTQYF	TGTGCCAGCAGCTTAGACCCGGGACGGATGAAGGGGCCAGATACGCAGTATTTT
few	TRBV4-1	NA	TRBJ2-7	CASRPQGSYEQYF	TGCGCCAGCAGACCCCAGGGATCCTACGAGCAGTACTTC
few	TRBV7-9	TRBD2	TRBJ2-7	CASSSNTGLSYEQYF	TGTGCCAGCAGCTCGAATACGGGACTAAGCTACGAGCAGTACTTC
many	TRBV2	TRBD2	TRBJ2-3	CASSDGLAGEIDTQYF	TGTGCCAGCAGTGATGGACTAGCGGGGGAAATAGATACGCAGTATTTT
few	TRBV5-1	TRBD1	TRBJ1-2	CASSPGQGSWRGYTF	TGCGCCAGCAGCCCCGGACAGGGGAGCTGGCGTGGCTACACCTTC
NA	TRBV20-1	TRBD2	TRBJ2-7	CSARTNGLVAYEQYF	TGCAGTGCTAGAACGAACGGACTAGTGGCCTACGAGCAGTACTTC
NA	TRBV27	NA	TRBJ2-1	CASSLRGFEQFF	TGTGCCAGCAGTTTGAGGGGGTTTGAGCAGTTCTTC
NA	TRBV28	TRBD1	TRBJ2-7	CASRNRDRGYEQYF	TGTGCCAGCCGCAACCGGGACAGGGGCTACGAGCAGTACTTC
few	TRBV6-5	TRBD1	TRBJ1-1	CASSYTGTGYLNTEAFF	TGTGCCAGCAGTTACACCGGGACAGGCTATTTGAACACTGAAGCTTTCTTT
few	TRBV27	TRBD2	TRBJ2-7	CASSLSLAGLNEQYF	TGTGCCAGCAGTTTATCACTAGCGGGGCTGAACGAGCAGTACTTC
many	TRBV9	NA	TRBJ1-1	CASSVAIENTEAFF	TGTGCCAGCAGCGTAGCTATAGAGAACACTGAAGCTTTCTTT
few	TRBV7-9	TRBD1	TRBJ2-5	CASSPRTGGVETQYF	TGTGCCAGCAGCCCTAGGACAGGGGGCGTAGAGACCCAGTACTTC
few	TRBV5-6	NA	TRBJ1-1	CASSPRYEGLEAFF	TGTGCCAGCAGCCCCCGCTACGAGGGCCTTGAAGCTTTCTTT
many	TRBV4-3	TRBD1	TRBJ2-7	CASSQGTGTGSEQYF	TGCGCCAGCAGCCAAGGGACCGGGACAGGGAGCGAGCAGTACTTC
few	TRBV11-2	TRBD1	TRBJ2-1	CASSFGTRTGSFHEQFF	TGTGCCAGCAGCTTTGGTACTAGGACAGGGTCTTTCCATGAGCAGTTCTTC
few	TRBV15	NA	TRBJ2-3	CATSTTSTQYF	TGTGCCACCAGCACGACTAGTACGCAGTATTTT
many	TRBV12-3/TRBV12-4	TRBD1	TRBJ1-1	CASSRTGGTEAFF	TGTGCCAGCAGTCGGACAGGGGGCACTGAAGCTTTCTTT
many	TRBV29-1	TRBD1	TRBJ2-1	CSGLTGISEQFF	TGCAGCGGACTGACAGGGATCAGTGAGCAGTTCTTC
few	TRBV3-1	TRBD2	TRBJ2-1	CASSQDTSGLFF	TGTGCCAGCAGCCAAGATACTAGCGGCCTTTTCTTC
many	TRBV7-8	TRBD2	TRBJ2-3	CASSLDRTSGTVGTDTQYF	TGTGCCAGCAGCTTAGACCGGACTAGCGGGACGGTGGGAACAGATACGCAGTATTTT
few	TRBV11-1	TRBD1	TRBJ2-6	CASSLVPYYRGESGANVLTF	TGTGCCAGCAGCTTAGTCCCCTACTACAGGGGCGAATCTGGGGCCAACGTCCTGACTTTC